This entry concerns a single T cell receptor beta chain. Its antigen remains unknown. This entry belongs to a study of beta chain features in type 1 diabetes. The study reverse transcribed the entire isolated RNA, so it sequenced expressed TCRB transcripts. Profiling relied on immunoSEQ multiplex PCR, and the TCRdb table lists in-frame clones only, not all of them. Of 350,000 to 400,000 clones listed, 10% to 15% are singletons. Study-level points and caveats: TCRB CDR3 length was moderately but significantly reduced in all four CD4+ subsets of Type 1 diabetes patients.

Trimming left V 3 bases short and J 0 bases short, with 12 bases between. CDR1 and CDR2 from the germline V gene are SGDLS and YYNGEE. This CDR3 region has 15 residues. Material for sequencing was naive CD4+ T cells from blood. The origin of this receptor is a woman aged 18-30 years with type 1 diabetes. V and J are TRBV9 and TRBJ1-2; D might be TRBD1 (6 bases). CDR3: CASSEDSLANYGYTF. The CDR3 DNA sequence: TGTGCCAGCAGCGAGGACAGTTTAGCTAACTATGGCTACACCTTC.